This T cell receptor beta chain was captured by sequencing in a study of shared clonotypes between healthy human individuals. V lost 1 base and J lost 0; bases outside the gene matches: 6. Germline lookup yields CDR1 MGHDK and CDR2 SYGVNS. The length of the CDR3 is 18 residues. The method was immunoSEQ multiplex PCR; TCRdb's version includes in-frame clones alone and lacks a portion of them. The sample holds almost 750,000 clones, 55% to 75% seen once. This TCR was sampled from a woman aged 25-40 years in good health. The chain employs TRBV25-1 and TRBJ1-4, with TRBD1 identical over 9 bases. The sequencing sample was made of memory CD4+ T cells sorted from blood. As for subset: CD45RA-negative fraction. In DNA, the CDR3 is TGTGCCAGCAGTGAATCCTGGACAGGGGAAGCAACTAATGAAAAACTGTTTTTT. Residues: CASSESWTGEATNEKLFF.